This T cell receptor (beta chain) was captured in a study of cytomegalovirus exposure and HLA in healthy donors. The germline V gene encodes CDR1 MNHNS and CDR2 SASEGT. This CDR3 contains 15 residues. The trim removed 2 bases at V and 4 bases at J, leaving 5 bases unmatched. PCR primers comprised 60 Vbeta and 13 Jbeta primers. The data were produced by immunoSEQ multiplex PCR, yet TCRdb's version contains in-frame clones alone and is incomplete. The sample contains under 200,000 clones, roughly 85% of which appear only once. The sequence came from a woman in her 40s in good health and CMV-seronegative. Sequencing was done on a sample of PBMCs. This chain links TRBV6-1 with TRBJ2-3; 8 bases align to TRBD1. This CDR3 is CASSESETGADTQYF. CDR3 sequence (DNA): TGTGCCAGCAGTGAAAGCGAGACAGGGGCAGATACGCAGTATTTT.